This T cell receptor (beta chain) is drawn from a study of post-analysis software for immune sequencing data. About the research overall: Patients with relapsing-remitting, secondary progressive and progressive-relapsing multiple sclerosis courses were all represented.

cDNA libraries for TCR beta contained unique molecular identifiers. Via MiXCR, TCRdb re-called the PCR reads, giving one row per CDR3 protein. The data show 380,000 or so distinct CDR3 sequences, with less than 35% seen just once and around an eighth held by the top ten. Trimming took 7 bases from V and 4 from J, leaving 13 bases between them. Germline V gives CDR1 DFQATT, CDR2 SNEGSKA (reference sequence). The CDR3 spans 12 residues. This clonotype was seen a few times. The antigen is unknown. The study's findings and limits: The five TRBV segments detected at higher frequency in patients than in controls included TRBV5-6, TRBV5-1 and TRBV20-1.

The sample was blood. This sequence was found in a girl aged 10 to 17 with multiple sclerosis. The chain combines TRBV20-1 with TRBJ1-2; D remains unclear. CDR3 DNA: TGCAGTGGGAGACGGGATGGCTATGGCTACACCTTC. Protein sequence: CSGRRDGYGYTF.